A selection of T cell receptor beta chains follows, all from one sample in a study of OX40 agonist ivuxolimab in advanced cancers. Profiling relied on immunoSEQ multiplex PCR, and the TCRdb table lists in-frame clones only, not all of them. The table includes about 63,000 clones, less than 90% detected once. This specimen was CD4+ or CD8+ T cells sorted from blood, taken in a trial of the OX40 agonist ivuxolimab. The receptors originated from an adult with an advanced solid tumor such as melanoma, head and neck, liver or kidney cancer. CDR3s include the opening cysteine and the closing phenylalanine or tryptophan. The D gene is left open where the match is weak. Clone size is not always given. Where it is, it says once, few, many or a class for expanded clones.

d_gene	v_gene	abundance	j_gene	CDR3nt	CDR3aa
NA	TRBV7-6	NA	TRBJ2-6	TGTGCCAGCAGCGGAGGACGGTCTGGGGCCAACGTCCTGACTTTC	CASSGGRSGANVLTF
NA	TRBV28	NA	TRBJ2-7	TGTGCCAGCACTGACGGGGACCGCTCCTACGAGCAGTACTTC	CASTDGDRSYEQYF
NA	TRBV7-8	NA	TRBJ2-5	TGTGCCAGCAGCTTGCCTAGTTGGGGTCGGACGGAGACCCAGTACTTC	CASSLPSWGRTETQYF
TRBD2	TRBV18	NA	TRBJ2-1	TGTGCCAGCTCACCTGGACTAGCGGTCAATGAGCAGTTCTTC	CASSPGLAVNEQFF
TRBD2	TRBV5-1	NA	TRBJ2-7	TGCGCCAGCAGCCACGGGACTAGCGGGTTATCCTACGAGCAGTACTTC	CASSHGTSGLSYEQYF
NA	TRBV9	NA	TRBJ2-1	TGTGCCAGCAGCGTCCAGACCAGCCCCTACAATGAGCAGTTCTTC	CASSVQTSPYNEQFF
NA	TRBV7-8	NA	TRBJ2-5	TGTGCCAGCAGCTTAGCTAGGGAAGAGACCCAGTACTTC	CASSLAREETQYF
NA	TRBV7-6	NA	TRBJ2-1	TGTGCCAGCAGCTTAGCGTTGGGGTTTGAGCAGTTCTTC	CASSLALGFEQFF
NA	TRBV7-2	NA	TRBJ2-3	TGTGCCAGCAGCTTAAGCGGCGGAGAGGTGAATACGCAGTATTTT	CASSLSGGEVNTQYF
NA	TRBV6-1	NA	TRBJ2-7	TGTGCCAGCAGTGAAGCTATCGGGGAGCAGTACTTC	CASSEAIGEQYF
NA	TRBV28	NA	TRBJ1-6	TGTGCCAGCAACTTCGTCAGGGGTAATTCACCCCTCCACTTT	CASNFVRGNSPLHF
TRBD1	TRBV6-1	NA	TRBJ2-2	TGTGCCAGCATCAGGGACAGGAACACCGGGGAGCTGTTTTTT	CASIRDRNTGELFF
NA	TRBV11-2	NA	TRBJ2-6	TGTGCCAGCAGCCCCCTGGGGGGGGCGCCTTATGGGGCCAACGTCCTGACTTTC	CASSPLGGAPYGANVLTF
NA	TRBV25-1	NA	TRBJ2-6	TGTGCCAGCACCGCTCGATGGGATCTCTCTGGGGCCAACGTCCTGACTTTC	CASTARWDLSGANVLTF
NA	TRBV21-1	NA	TRBJ2-5	TGTGCCAGCAGCAAACAAGGGATCTACCAAGAGACCCAGTACTTC	CASSKQGIYQETQYF
NA	TRBV9	once	TRBJ1-1	TGTGCCAGCAGCGTAGAAGACCTACCGAACACTGAAGCTTTCTTT	CASSVEDLPNTEAFF
NA	TRBV5-6	NA	TRBJ1-6	TGTGCCAGCAGGGTGACGGACCATTCACCCCTCCACTTT	CASRVTDHSPLHF
NA	TRBV2	once	TRBJ1-1	TGTGCCAGCGTACTATTGGGGAGTGGCACTGAAGCTTTCTTT	CASVLLGSGTEAFF
TRBD2	TRBV11-2	NA	TRBJ2-1	TGTGCCAGCAGCTTATTTCCGACGAAGCGGGAGAGCTCCTACAATGAGCAGTTCTTC	CASSLFPTKRESSYNEQFF
NA	TRBV27	NA	TRBJ1-1	TGTGCCAGCAGTCCCCGGACAGCCTATGAAGCTTTCTTT	CASSPRTAYEAFF
NA	TRBV7-2	NA	TRBJ1-4	TGTGCCAGCAGCTTAGGGTCTGGGGCGGGGAATCGAAAACTGTTTTTT	CASSLGSGAGNRKLFF
NA	TRBV6-5	NA	TRBJ2-6	TGTGCCAGCAGTTACTCCAGCTCTGGGGCCAACGTCCTGACTTTC	CASSYSSSGANVLTF
TRBD2	TRBV30	NA	TRBJ2-5	TGTGCCTGGAGGGGGCTAGCGGGAGTCTTAGGGACCCAGTACTTC	CAWRGLAGVLGTQYF
TRBD1	TRBV19	NA	TRBJ1-5	TGTGCCAGTAGTAAAGACAGGGGATTCAATCAGCCCCAGCATTTT	CASSKDRGFNQPQHF
NA	TRBV7-2	NA	TRBJ2-7	TGTGCCAGCAGCGCCAGCTACGAGCAGTACTTC	CASSASYEQYF
TRBD1	TRBV30	NA	TRBJ2-1	TGTGCCTCGGAGGTCGGGACAGGGGACCTGGAGCAGTTCTTC	CASEVGTGDLEQFF
TRBD2	TRBV27	few	TRBJ2-2	TGTGCCAGCAGTTTAGGGCTAGCGGGAGTCTACGGGGAGCTGTTTTTT	CASSLGLAGVYGELFF
NA	TRBV5-6	NA	TRBJ1-4	TGTGCCAGCAGCTTGAGTTTGGGCTCAACTAATGAAAAACTGTTTTTT	CASSLSLGSTNEKLFF
NA	TRBV7-8	NA	TRBJ1-1	TGTGCCAGCAGCTACCCCCCCGGGCCCCCGTTTGGGGCTTTCTTT	CASSYPPGPPFGAFF
NA	TRBV19	NA	TRBJ2-2	TGTGCCAGTAGTAGGGAAAGGTGGGCCGGGGAGCTGTTTTTT	CASSRERWAGELFF
NA	TRBV4-1	NA	TRBJ1-3	TGCGCCAGCAGAGACACCCGTTACTCTGGGGACACCATATATTTT	CASRDTRYSGDTIYF
TRBD1	TRBV6-5	NA	TRBJ1-4	TGTGCCAGCAGGTCCCCGGGACAGGGGAATGAAAAACTGTTTTTT	CASRSPGQGNEKLFF
TRBD1	TRBV29-1	NA	TRBJ2-5	TGCAGCGTTGTGGGACAGCAAGAGACCCAGTACTTC	CSVVGQQETQYF
NA	TRBV30	few	TRBJ1-6	TGTGCCTGGAGTACCCCCTACCTGCAGGGGAACGAGGGTAATTCACCCCTCCACTTT	CAWSTPYLQGNEGNSPLHF
TRBD1	TRBV7-6	NA	TRBJ2-1	TGTGCCAGCAGTCCTTGGGGACAGGGCTCTTACAATGAGCAGTTCTTC	CASSPWGQGSYNEQFF
TRBD1	TRBV18	once	TRBJ1-1	TGTGCCAGCTCGTCGACAGGGCGGAGTACTGAAGCTTTCTTT	CASSSTGRSTEAFF
TRBD1	TRBV19	NA	TRBJ2-4	TGTGCCAGTAGTGGAGTCAGGGGGGCCAAAAACATTCAGTACTTC	CASSGVRGAKNIQYF
NA	TRBV2	NA	TRBJ2-3	TGTGCCAGCAGACCAATGGGAGATACGCAGTATTTT	CASRPMGDTQYF
NA	TRBV6-1	NA	TRBJ2-3	TGTGCCAGCAGTGAAGCTTGGCAGGGTCAAGGGACAGATACGCAGTATTTT	CASSEAWQGQGTDTQYF
NA	TRBV2	once	TRBJ2-7	TGTGCCAGCAGTGAGGGTTTTACAGAGCAGTACTTC	CASSEGFTEQYF
TRBD1	TRBV19	once	TRBJ1-2	TGTGCCAGTAGTCGGACAGGGGACTATGGCTACACCTTC	CASSRTGDYGYTF
TRBD2	TRBV4-2	NA	TRBJ2-3	TGTGCCAGCAGCCAAGATGACGCCGGGGGGAGGGATACGCAGTATTTT	CASSQDDAGGRDTQYF
TRBD2	TRBV7-2	NA	TRBJ2-3	TGTGCCAGCAGCTTAGAATTTATGTCTAGCGGGCGGGGTACGCAGTATTTT	CASSLEFMSSGRGTQYF
TRBD2	TRBV19	once	TRBJ2-3	TGTGCCAGTAACGACCTAGCGGGGGCCTGGGATACGCAGTATTTT	CASNDLAGAWDTQYF
TRBD1	TRBV7-2	NA	TRBJ2-5	TGTGCCAGCAGCCCCCGACAGGGGGGGATGGAGACCCAGTACTTC	CASSPRQGGMETQYF
NA	TRBV9	NA	TRBJ1-6	TGTGCCAGCAGCCTAGACATGTCTAATTCACCCCTCCACTTT	CASSLDMSNSPLHF